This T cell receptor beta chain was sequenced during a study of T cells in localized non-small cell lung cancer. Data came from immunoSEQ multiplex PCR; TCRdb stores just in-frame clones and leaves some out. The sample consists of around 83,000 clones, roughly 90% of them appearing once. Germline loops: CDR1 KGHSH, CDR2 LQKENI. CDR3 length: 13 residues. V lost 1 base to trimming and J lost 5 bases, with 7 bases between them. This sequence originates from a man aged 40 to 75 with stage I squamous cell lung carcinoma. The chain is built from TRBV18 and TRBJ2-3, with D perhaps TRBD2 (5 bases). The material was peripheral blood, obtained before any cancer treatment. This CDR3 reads CASSPQREDTQYF. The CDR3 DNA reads TGTGCCAGCTCACCACAACGGGAAGATACGCAGTATTTT.